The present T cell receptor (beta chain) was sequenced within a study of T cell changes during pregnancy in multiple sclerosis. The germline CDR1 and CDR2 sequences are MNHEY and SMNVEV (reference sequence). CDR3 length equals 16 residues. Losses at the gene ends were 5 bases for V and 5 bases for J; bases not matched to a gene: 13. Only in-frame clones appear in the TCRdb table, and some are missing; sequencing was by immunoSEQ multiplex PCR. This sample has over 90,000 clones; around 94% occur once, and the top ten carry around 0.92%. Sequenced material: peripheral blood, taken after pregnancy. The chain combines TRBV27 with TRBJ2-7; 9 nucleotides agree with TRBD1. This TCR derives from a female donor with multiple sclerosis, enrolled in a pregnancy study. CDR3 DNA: TGTGCCAGCAGTCTCTACGCCGGGACAGGGATCGACGAGCAGTACTTC. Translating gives CASSLYAGTGIDEQYF.